The 31 T cell receptor beta chains below come from one sample, sequenced in a study of graft-versus-host responses after intestinal transplantation. The data were produced by immunoSEQ multiplex PCR, yet TCRdb's version contains in-frame clones alone and is incomplete. The table lists about 78,000 clones, around 87% of them singletons. The antigens of these receptors remain unknown. This specimen was unstimulated CD8+ T cells sorted from spleen or lymph node cells, taken before transplant. The receptors shown here come from a human donor who was the organ donor for an intestinal transplant.

This rearrangement joins TRBV30 to TRBJ1-1; 7 bases map to TRBD1. J was trimmed by 4 bases and V by 2 bases; bases with no gene match: 7. This CDR3 is 14 amino acids long. Germline V lookup: CDR1 GTSNPN, CDR2 SVGIG (reference sequence). CDR3 in amino acids: CAWSPGGMSTEAFF. For the CDR3, the DNA is TGTGCCTGGAGTCCAGGGGGTATGAGCACTGAAGCTTTCTTT.

This clone was picked up one time. The chain is built from TRBV6-5 and TRBJ1-1; TRBD1 is a possible D gene (5 bases). Looked up from germline, CDR1 is MNHEY and CDR2 is SVGAGI. CDR3 size: 13 residues. The germline V and J ends were trimmed by 4 bases and 4 bases, with 10 bases remaining between them. This chain's CDR3 is CASSSGAPTEAFF. CDR3 in DNA: TGTGCCAGCAGTTCTGGGGCTCCCACTGAAGCTTTCTTT.

V usage is TRBV6-6 and J usage is TRBJ2-7, with D unresolved. CDR3 length equals 12 residues. Between the trimmed V and J ends, which lost 2 bases and 12 bases, there was a span of 14 bases. Per germline, CDR1 MNHNY and CDR2 SVGAGI (reference sequence). The CDR3 sequence: CASSYGPDRPYV. The DNA of the CDR3 is TGTGCCAGCAGTTACGGGCCGGATCGACCGTACGTC.

The chain recombines TRBV15 with TRBJ2-7, with 9 positions matching TRBD2. Germline trimming cut 5 bases from V and 2 bases from J; bases unmatched to any gene: 7. The CDR3 runs 15 residues. CDR1 is LNHNV, CDR2 YYDKDF, per germline (reference sequence). The CDR3: CATSGERGATYEQYV. Here the CDR3 DNA reads TGTGCCACCAGCGGGGAGCGGGGGGCGACCTACGAGCAGTACGTC.

The V gene is TRBV19, the J gene TRBJ2-3, with D maybe TRBD1 (6 bases). CDR3 length equals 16 residues. The germline CDR1 and CDR2 sequences are LNHDA and SQIVND (reference sequence). Trimming pared 10 bases from V and 2 bases from J, leaving 22 bases between. The CDR3 spells CATRGYFETPTDTQYF. CDR3 DNA: TGTGCCACCAGGGGTTACTTCGAAACCCCCACAGATACGCAGTATTTT.

This chain connects TRBV4-1 to TRBJ1-1; D remains ambiguous. V was pared by 2 bases and J by 0 bases, with 13 bases between. The CDR3 spans 16 residues. The V gene's germline CDR1 is MGHRA and CDR2 YSYEKL. CDR3 loop: CASSQLQQPMNTEAFF. The CDR3, as DNA: TGCGCCAGCAGCCAACTCCAACAGCCCATGAACACTGAAGCTTTCTTT.

V and J are TRBV4-3 and TRBJ2-4; 9 bases are a match to TRBD2. There are 15 residues in the CDR3. Germline CDR1 and CDR2: LGHNA and YSLEER. V dropped 10 bases and J dropped 3; count of bases not matched to a gene: 10. The CDR3 loop reads CATLWGGGVKNIQYF. DNA for the CDR3: TGCGCCACCCTTTGGGGCGGGGGGGTCAAAAACATTCAGTACTTC.

With regard to this clone: The CDR3 does not end in the conserved phenylalanine or tryptophan, so this is likely a read error. The DNA is left out, because the CDR3 cannot be placed on it with certainty; the CDR3 is given as TCRdb lists it. V is TRBV20-1 and J is TRBJ1-6. Termini included, the CDR3 measures 8 amino acids. CDR1 and CDR2 (germline): DFQATT, SNEGSKA (reference sequence). The CDR3 region is CSVPSGPV.

This sequence joins TRBV6-5 and TRBJ1-3; TRBD1 matches at 8 bases. The CDR3 has 15 amino acids. The V and J ends lost 6 bases and 0 bases, in that order; junction bases with no gene match: 4. Germline assignment: CDR1 MNHEY and CDR2 SVGAGI. The CDR3 region is CASRAGTGSGNTIYF. CDR3 DNA: TGTGCCAGCAGGGCCGGGACAGGCTCTGGAAACACCATATATTTT.

V and J are TRBV14 and TRBJ1-1, with D maybe TRBD1 (5 bases). Germline V gene lookup returns CDR1 SGHDN and CDR2 FVKESK. The CDR3 totals 15 residues. V lost 0 bases and J lost 1, with 9 bases in between. The CDR3 region has the DNA TGTGCCAGCAGCCAAGATTTAGACAGGAACACTGAAGCTTTCTTT. Its translation is CASSQDLDRNTEAFF.

This chain connects TRBV28 to TRBJ2-3; unclear D gene. Germline values: CDR1 MDHEN, CDR2 SYDVKM. V lost 3 bases and J lost 1, with 11 bases in between. This CDR3 is 15 amino acids long. The CDR3 loop reads CASSLSLEGTDTQYF. In nucleotides, the CDR3 is TGTGCCAGCAGTTTGAGTCTAGAGGGCACAGATACGCAGTATTTT.

The chain is built from TRBV7-3 and TRBJ2-2, with D hard to call. Germline-derived CDR1 and CDR2 are SGHTA and FQGTGA. The CDR3 covers 13 residues. V was trimmed by 2 bases and J by 5 bases, leaving 6 bases between them. CDR3 in amino acids: CASSLRSTGELFF. The CDR3 nucleotides are TGTGCCAGCAGCTTACGCAGTACCGGGGAGCTGTTTTTT.

The chain links TRBV7-2 to TRBJ1-3; D not certain. Per the germline V gene, CDR1 is SGHTA and CDR2 is FQGNSA. The CDR3 loop spans 13 amino acids. V was shortened by 9 bases and J by 0 bases, with 9 bases between the two germline ends. DNA of the CDR3: TGTGCCAGTAACTTTATCTCTGGAAACACCATATATTTT. This codes for CASNFISGNTIYF.

The rearrangement joins TRBV23-1 to TRBJ1-5; D may be TRBD1 (5 bases). TRBV23-1 is known as an ORF, though its function is uncertain. Trimming took 0 bases from V and 6 from J, leaving 15 bases between them. This CDR3 contains 16 residues. For the CDR3, the DNA is TGCGCCAGCAGTCAATCGGGGACGACGGGAGGTCAGCCCCAGCATTTT. Its translation is CASSQSGTTGGQPQHF.

As for this clone: The junction differs from germline at one of its ends, possibly a read error. The gene calls are TRBV7-7 and TRBJ2-5; 7 bases are shared with TRBD1. CDR3 length equals 16 residues. The germline V gene has CDR1 SSHAT and CDR2 FNYEAQ (reference sequence). The CDR3: CASSPPGQMYQETQYF. CDR3 bases: TGTGCTAGCAGTCCTCCGGGACAGATGTACCAAGAGACCCAGTACTTC. The full variable domain, its missing parts supplied by reference TRBV7-7 and TRBJ2-5, is GAGVSQSPRYKVTKRGQDVTLRCDPISSHATLYWYQQALGQGPEFLTYFNYEAQPDKSGLPSDRFSAERPEGSISTLTIQRTEQRDSAMYRCASSPPGQMYQETQYFGPGTRLLVL.

V is TRBV6-5 and J is TRBJ2-7; 10 nucleotides match TRBD1. V was pared by 10 bases and J by 4 bases, with 7 bases of the junction left unmatched. The length of the CDR3 is 13 residues. Germline V gene sequence: CDR1 MNHEY, CDR2 SVGAGI. The CDR3 nucleotides are TGTGCCACCCGGGGACAGGGGAGTTACGAGCAGTACGTC. It codes for CATRGQGSYEQYV.

This clone has just one count. The chain has TRBV4-1 and TRBJ1-1; a possible D gene is TRBD1 (5 bases). The CDR3 spans 15 residues. The germline V gene encodes CDR1 MGHRA and CDR2 YSYEKL. V lost 1 base and J 0 bases, leaving 9 bases between the germline ends. The CDR3 here is CASSQGRGLNTEAFF. Written as DNA, the CDR3 is TGCGCCAGCAGCCAAGGAAGGGGCCTGAACACTGAAGCTTTCTTT.

CDR3 in amino acids: CASSSPGQRFSYEQYV. CDR3 nucleotide sequence: TGTGCCAGCAGCTCACCGGGACAGAGATTTTCCTACGAGCAGTACGTC. This chain connects TRBV5-6 to TRBJ2-7, with 7 bases lining up with TRBD1. J was trimmed by 1 base and V by 3 bases; bases with no gene match: 10. The CDR3 extends over 16 amino acids. Germline assignment: CDR1 SGHDT and CDR2 YYEEEE.

The rearrangement links TRBV19 to TRBJ1-1; the D gene is possibly TRBD1 (6 bases). V shed 10 bases and J shed 2 bases, with 17 bases lying between them. Germline lookup yields CDR1 LNHDA and CDR2 SQIVND (reference sequence). This CDR3 is 14 amino acids long. This chain's CDR3 is CATHLGGPNTEAFF. CDR3 DNA: TGTGCCACCCATCTCGGGGGGCCAAACACTGAAGCTTTCTTT.

V is TRBV28 and J is TRBJ2-7; 10 nucleotides align to TRBD2. This CDR3 is built from 15 residues. V shed 5 bases and J 3 bases; nucleotides not matched to a gene: 7. The germline V gene encodes CDR1 MDHEN and CDR2 SYDVKM. DNA for the CDR3: TGTGCCAGCAGTCTCTTTCCTAGCGGGGGCTACGAGCAGTACGTC. Protein: CASSLFPSGGYEQYV.

The V gene is TRBV5-4, the J gene TRBJ2-2, with 10 bases matching TRBD2. CDR3 length: 17 residues. Germline V gene data show CDR1 as SGHNT and CDR2 as YYREEE (reference sequence). The V and J ends lost 4 bases and 3 bases, in that order; junction bases with no gene match: 9. The CDR3 DNA sequence: TGTGCCAGCAGCCGGGGAGAACTAGCGGGGTACACCGGGGAGCTGTTTTTT. As protein: CASSRGELAGYTGELFF.

The J gene is TRBJ1-2, the V gene TRBV28; D gene unclear. Germline V gene lookup returns CDR1 MDHEN and CDR2 SYDVKM. The V and J ends lost 7 bases and 4 bases respectively, with 13 bases between them. This CDR3 has 13 residues. The CDR3 reads CASKKAAGYGYTF. For the CDR3, the DNA is TGTGCCAGCAAAAAGGCCGCGGGCTATGGCTACACCTTC.

This sequence joins TRBV28 and TRBJ1-1; D gene unclear. CDR1 is MDHEN, CDR2 SYDVKM, per germline. The CDR3 extends over 11 amino acids. V shed 11 bases and J shed 2 bases, with 9 bases lying between them. CDR3 amino acids: CALHLNTEAFF. In DNA, the CDR3 is TGTGCCCTCCACTTAAACACTGAAGCTTTCTTT.

This clone showed up just once. CDR3 nucleotide sequence: TGTGCCAGCAGCCCCGACCCCAGGGATGGCTACACCTTC. It translates to CASSPDPRDGYTF. The V gene is TRBV6-1, the J gene TRBJ1-2; D might be TRBD1 (5 bases). The CDR3 covers 13 residues. Trimming cost V 6 bases and J 6 bases, with 14 bases left between them. Germline V CDR1 and CDR2: MNHNS, SASEGT.

This clone was recorded only once. The chain has TRBV27 and TRBJ1-1, with 7 bases matching TRBD1. V lost 2 bases and J lost 1; bases outside the gene matches: 4. The CDR3 is made up of 15 amino acids. Germline values: CDR1 MNHEY, CDR2 SMNVEV (reference sequence). The DNA for the CDR3 is TGTGCCAGCAGTTTAAGAGACAGGGCGAACACTGAAGCTTTCTTT. This sequence encodes CASSLRDRANTEAFF.

This clone occurred once. V gene TRBV28 combines with J gene TRBJ1-5; TRBD1 matches 7 bases. Per the germline V gene, CDR1 is MDHEN and CDR2 is SYDVKM. V gave up 4 bases and J gave up 1 base; unmatched junction bases: 10. CDR3 size: 17 residues. CDR3 DNA sequence: TGTGCCAGCAGTTACTACCAGGGGGTTATAAGCAATCAGCCCCAGCATTTT. This encodes CASSYYQGVISNQPQHF.

V is TRBV6-1 and J is TRBJ1-1; D might be TRBD1 (5 bases). The CDR3 runs 14 residues. V lost 6 bases and J 2 bases, leaving 13 bases between the germline ends. Germline V CDR1 and CDR2: MNHNS, SASEGT. The CDR3 region is CASRGWQGNTEAFF. The CDR3 bases are TGTGCCAGCAGAGGTTGGCAGGGAAACACTGAAGCTTTCTTT.

The chain combines TRBV19 with TRBJ2-7, with D possibly TRBD1 on 6 matching bases. CDR1 and CDR2 from the germline V gene are LNHDA and SQIVND (reference sequence). Deletions cut 0 bases from V and 5 bases from J, with 20 bases between. The CDR3 runs to 17 residues. CDR3: CASSIDPYIHRVHEQYV. Here the CDR3 DNA reads TGTGCCAGTAGTATAGACCCATATATCCACAGGGTCCACGAGCAGTACGTC.

This clone has a single count. This rearrangement joins TRBV7-9 to TRBJ2-7; D is unclear. Germline V lookup: CDR1 SEHNR, CDR2 FQNEAQ (reference sequence). The CDR3 has 13 residues. Trimming stripped 2 bases from V and 0 bases from J, with 5 bases between. CDR3 sequence reads: CASSLPDSYEQYV. DNA of the CDR3: TGTGCCAGCAGCTTACCAGACTCCTACGAGCAGTACGTC.

By share, this clone counts as medium-sized. CDR3: CASSLPPASNYNEQFF. In nucleotides, the CDR3 is TGTGCCAGCAGTTTACCCCCTGCGTCCAATTACAATGAGCAGTTCTTC. The rearrangement joins TRBV27 to TRBJ2-1; no definite D call. The V gene lost 2 bases and the J gene lost 4 bases, with 15 bases spanning the gap. This CDR3 spans 16 amino acids. Germline assignment: CDR1 MNHEY and CDR2 SMNVEV (reference sequence).

This rearrangement joins TRBV7-6 to TRBJ1-2, with D perhaps TRBD1 (6 bases). Germline loops: CDR1 SGHVS, CDR2 FNYEAQ. There are 16 residues in the CDR3. Trimming left V 1 base short and J 8 bases short, with 20 bases between. The chain's CDR3 is CASSLVAEGGRIGYTF. The CDR3 DNA sequence: TGTGCCAGCAGCTTAGTCGCGGAGGGGGGGCGAATAGGCTACACCTTC.